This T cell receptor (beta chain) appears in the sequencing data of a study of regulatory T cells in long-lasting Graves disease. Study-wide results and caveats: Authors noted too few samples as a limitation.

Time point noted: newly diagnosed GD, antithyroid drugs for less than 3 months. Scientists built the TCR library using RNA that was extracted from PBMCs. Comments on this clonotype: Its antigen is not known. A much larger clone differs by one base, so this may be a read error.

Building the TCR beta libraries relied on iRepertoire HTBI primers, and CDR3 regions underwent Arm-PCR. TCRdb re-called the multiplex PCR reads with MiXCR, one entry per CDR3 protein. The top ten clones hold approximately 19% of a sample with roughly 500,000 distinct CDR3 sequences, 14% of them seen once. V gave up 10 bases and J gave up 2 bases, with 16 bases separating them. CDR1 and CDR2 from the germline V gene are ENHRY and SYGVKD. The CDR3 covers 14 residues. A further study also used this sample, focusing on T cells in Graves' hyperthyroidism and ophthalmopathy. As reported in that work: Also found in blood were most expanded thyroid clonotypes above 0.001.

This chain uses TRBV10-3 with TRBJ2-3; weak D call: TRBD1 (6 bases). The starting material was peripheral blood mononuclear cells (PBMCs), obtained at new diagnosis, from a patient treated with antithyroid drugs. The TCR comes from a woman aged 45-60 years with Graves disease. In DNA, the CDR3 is TGTGCCAACAGGGCTGAAGGGCTCACAGATACGCAGTATTTT. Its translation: CANRAEGLTDTQYF.